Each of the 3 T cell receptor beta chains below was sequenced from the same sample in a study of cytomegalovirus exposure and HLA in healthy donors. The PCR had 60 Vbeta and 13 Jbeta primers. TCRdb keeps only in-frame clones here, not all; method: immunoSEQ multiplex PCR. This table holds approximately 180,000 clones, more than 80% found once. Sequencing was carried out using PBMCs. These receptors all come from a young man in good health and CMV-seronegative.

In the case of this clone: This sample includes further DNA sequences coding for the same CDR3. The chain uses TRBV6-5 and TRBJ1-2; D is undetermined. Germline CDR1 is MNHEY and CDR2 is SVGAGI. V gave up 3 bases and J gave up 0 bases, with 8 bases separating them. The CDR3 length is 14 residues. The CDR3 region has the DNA TGTGCCAGCAGTTATACGGGAGCTAACTATGGCTACACCTTC. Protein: CASSYTGANYGYTF.

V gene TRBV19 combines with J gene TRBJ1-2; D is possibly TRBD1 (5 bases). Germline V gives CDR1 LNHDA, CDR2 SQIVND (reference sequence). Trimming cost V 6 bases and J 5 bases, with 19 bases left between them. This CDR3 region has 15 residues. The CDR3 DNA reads TGTGCCAGTAGGGACGTTAAGGGGATCGGGTATGGCTACACCTTC. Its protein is CASRDVKGIGYGYTF.

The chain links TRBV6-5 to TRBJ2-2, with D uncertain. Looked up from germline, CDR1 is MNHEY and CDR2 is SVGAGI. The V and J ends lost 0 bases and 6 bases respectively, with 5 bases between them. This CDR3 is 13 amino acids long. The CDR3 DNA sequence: TGTGCCAGCAGTTACTCGGCCGCCGGGGAGCTGTTTTTT. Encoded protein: CASSYSAAGELFF.